These 15 T cell receptor beta chains were sequenced from one sample in a study of cytomegalovirus exposure and HLA in healthy donors. The PCR had 60 Vbeta and 13 Jbeta primers. The method was immunoSEQ multiplex PCR; TCRdb's version includes in-frame clones alone and lacks a portion of them. Among under 150,000 clones listed, around 80% were seen once. Sample: PBMCs. These receptors were collected from a man younger than 45 in good health and CMV-seronegative.

The chain carries TRBV5-8 and TRBJ1-2; 9 nucleotides agree with TRBD1. The germline gives CDR1 SGHTS, CDR2 YDEGEE. The CDR3 is 13 residues long. After removal of 4 bases from V and 4 bases from J, the junction contained 2 bases not matched to a gene. The CDR3 sequence: CASSRTGAYGYTF. The CDR3 DNA reads TGTGCCAGCAGCCGGACAGGGGCCTATGGCTACACCTTC.

V usage is TRBV5-1 and J usage is TRBJ2-3; D may be TRBD1 (6 bases). V lost 4 bases and J 4 bases, leaving 16 bases between the germline ends. The germline CDR1 and CDR2 sequences are SGHRS and YFSETQ. This CDR3 has 15 residues. The CDR3 loop is CASSPGGRGPDTQYF. In DNA, the CDR3 is TGCGCCAGCAGCCCGGGTGGCAGGGGCCCAGATACGCAGTATTTT.

Points on this clone: The sample holds other DNA sequences that translate to the same CDR3. This chain uses TRBV4-1 with TRBJ1-4, with D tentatively TRBD1 (5 bases). Trimming left V 3 bases short and J 3 bases short, with 5 bases between. Germline CDR1 reads MGHRA; CDR2 reads YSYEKL. The CDR3 consists of 13 residues. CDR3 DNA sequence: TGCGCCAGCAGCCAGGGGCCTAATGAAAAACTGTTTTTT. This translates into CASSQGPNEKLFF.

This clone was observed a single time. The J gene is TRBJ1-2, the V gene TRBV10-3, with 9 bases fitting TRBD1. Trimming at V came to 6 bases and at J to 0 bases, leaving 5 bases not matched to a gene. Germline loops: CDR1 ENHRY, CDR2 SYGVKD. This CDR3 contains 15 residues. CDR3: CAISDRGTSNYGYTF. The CDR3 bases are TGTGCCATCAGCGACAGGGGGACCTCTAACTATGGCTACACCTTC.

This chain uses TRBV27 with TRBJ1-1; D gene ambiguous. V dropped 2 bases and J dropped 13 bases, with 14 bases sitting between them. Per germline, CDR1 MNHEY and CDR2 SMNVEV (reference sequence). The CDR3 has 12 residues. The CDR3 here is CASSLPGSPVFF. The DNA for the CDR3 is TGTGCCAGCAGTTTACCCGGGTCCCCGGTTTTCTTT.

The chain combines TRBV6-1 with TRBJ2-7, with TRBD1 as a possible D gene (5 bases). V lost 2 bases and J lost 6, with 17 bases in between. Germline lookup yields CDR1 MNHNS and CDR2 SASEGT. The length of the CDR3 is 15 residues. The chain's CDR3 is CASSERLGRFSEQYF. In DNA, the CDR3 is TGTGCCAGCAGTGAAAGGCTGGGGCGATTCTCCGAGCAGTACTTC.

This clone was seen more than once but under ten times. The chain employs TRBV6-1 and TRBJ1-1, with 10 bases lining up with TRBD1. V was pared by 7 bases and J by 7 bases, with 6 bases of the junction left unmatched. Germline CDR1 reads MNHNS; CDR2 reads SASEGT. This CDR3 is built from 13 residues. The CDR3, as DNA: TGTGCCAGCATCATAGGACAGGGGGATGAAGCTTTCTTT. Its protein is CASIIGQGDEAFF.

The chain couples TRBV7-9 to TRBJ1-1, with TRBD1 identical over 7 bases. The CDR3 extends over 12 amino acids. CDR1 and CDR2 (germline): SEHNR, FQNEAQ (reference sequence). Trimming at V came to 6 bases and at J to 7 bases, leaving 5 bases not matched to a gene. CDR3 DNA sequence: TGTGCCAGCAGTGCACAGGGGTATGAAGCTTTCTTT. The encoded protein is CASSAQGYEAFF.

The chain links TRBV5-1 to TRBJ1-4, with D possibly matching TRBD1 (5 bases). The CDR3 runs to 14 residues. V was pared by 3 bases and J by 8 bases, with 14 bases between. The germline gives CDR1 SGHRS, CDR2 YFSETQ. The CDR3 coding sequence is TGCGCCAGCAGCTGGGGGGGGTTCGAGGAAAAACTGTTTTTT. Translating gives CASSWGGFEEKLFF.

This clone was recorded only once. The chain is built from TRBV27 and TRBJ1-2; D possibly corresponds to TRBD1 (5 bases). Germline CDR1 and CDR2: MNHEY and SMNVEV (reference sequence). V shed 5 bases and J shed 6 bases, with 13 bases lying between them. The CDR3 spans 13 residues. CDR3 amino acids: CASSGSGGDGYTF. Written as DNA, the CDR3 is TGTGCCAGCAGTGGGTCCGGGGGGGATGGCTACACCTTC.

The chain uses TRBV7-3 and TRBJ2-2; D might be TRBD2 (6 bases). The CDR3 extends over 11 amino acids. In germline, CDR1 is SGHTA, CDR2 FQGTGA. V lost 10 bases, J lost 6 bases, and 9 bases lay in between. The chain's CDR3 is CATRESGELFF. Written as DNA, the CDR3 is TGTGCCACCCGGGAGTCCGGGGAGCTGTTTTTT.

V usage is TRBV28 and J usage is TRBJ2-5; TRBD2 aligns across 9 bases. Losses at the gene ends were 6 bases for V and 4 bases for J; bases not matched to a gene: 12. The CDR3 has 16 residues. Germline V gene lookup returns CDR1 MDHEN and CDR2 SYDVKM. The CDR3 DNA reads TGTGCCAGCAGATCACCGGGCGGGGGGGCCGGAGAGACCCAGTACTTC. It yields the protein CASRSPGGGAGETQYF.

The chain has TRBV6-5 and TRBJ1-1; 8 bases fit TRBD1. CDR1 is MNHEY, CDR2 SVGAGI, per germline. The junction had 2 bases not matched to a gene; V was cut back by 4 bases and J by 4 bases. This CDR3 has 13 amino acids. CDR3 sequence (DNA): TGTGCCAGCAGTTGGACAGGGAGCACTGAAGCTTTCTTT. It translates to CASSWTGSTEAFF.

This clone appeared once. The chain uses TRBV6-1 and TRBJ1-2, with D perhaps TRBD1 (5 bases). The V gene's germline CDR1 is MNHNS and CDR2 SASEGT. The germline V and J ends were trimmed by 5 bases and 2 bases, with 9 bases remaining between them. The CDR3 consists of 13 residues. CDR3 coding DNA: TGTGCCAGCAGTCCAGGGCTGAACTATGGCTACACCTTC. It translates to CASSPGLNYGYTF.

The chain is built from TRBV5-4 and TRBJ2-2; 9 bases align to TRBD2. The CDR3 runs to 15 residues. The ends lost 3 bases at V and 3 bases at J; junction bases unmatched: 3. CDR1 SGHNT and CDR2 YYREEE come from the germline V gene (reference sequence). CDR3 DNA: TGTGCCAGCAGCTCCCAGCGGGGGGACACCGGGGAGCTGTTTTTT. This gives the protein CASSSQRGDTGELFF. Based on the CDR3 plus reference TRBV5-4 and TRBJ2-2, the full variable domain is ETGVTQSPTHLIKTRGQQVTLRCSSQSGHNTVSWYQQALGQGPQFIFQYYREEENGRGNFPPRFSGLQFPNYSSELNVNALELDDSALYLCASSSQRGDTGELFFGEGSRLTVL.